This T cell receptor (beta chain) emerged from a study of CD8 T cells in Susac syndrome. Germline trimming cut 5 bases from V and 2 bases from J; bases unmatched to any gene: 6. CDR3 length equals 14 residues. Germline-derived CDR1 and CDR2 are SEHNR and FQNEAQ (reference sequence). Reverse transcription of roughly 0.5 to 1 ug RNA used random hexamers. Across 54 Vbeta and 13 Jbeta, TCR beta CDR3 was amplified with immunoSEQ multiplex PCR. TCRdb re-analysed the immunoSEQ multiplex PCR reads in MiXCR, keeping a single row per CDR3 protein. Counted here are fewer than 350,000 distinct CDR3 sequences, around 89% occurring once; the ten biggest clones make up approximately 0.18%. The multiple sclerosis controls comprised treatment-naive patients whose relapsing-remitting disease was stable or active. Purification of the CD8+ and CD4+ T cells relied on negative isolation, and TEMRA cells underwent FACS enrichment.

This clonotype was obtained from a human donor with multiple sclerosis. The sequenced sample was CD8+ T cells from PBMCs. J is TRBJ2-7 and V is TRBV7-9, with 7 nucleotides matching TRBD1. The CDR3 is CASSPRQGTYEQYF. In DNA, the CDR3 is TGTGCCAGCAGCCCCAGACAGGGTACCTACGAGCAGTACTTC.